This record looks at one T cell receptor beta chain sequence and its context. The antigen remains undetermined. V shed 6 bases and J 5 bases; nucleotides not matched to a gene: 7. The CDR3 is made up of 15 amino acids. Germline values: CDR1 SGHDT, CDR2 YYEEEE. This sample is drawn from a study of cytomegalovirus exposure and HLA in healthy donors. Vbeta (60) and Jbeta (13) primers were used in the PCR. Generated by immunoSEQ multiplex PCR, the TCRdb table keeps only in-frame clones and is missing some. The table has about 150,000 clones, 65% to 80% seen once; the top ten hold under 4.5%. Study-level results: Solely CMV serostatus was available to characterize immune exposure. There were about 160 TCR beta chains listed as cytomegalovirus-associated. Indistinguishability led to the exclusion of some V segments, TRBV6-2 and TRBV6-3 included.

The source of this sequence is a woman aged 40-49 years in good health and CMV-seronegative. Sequencing was carried out using PBMCs. The V call is TRBV5-6, the J call TRBJ2-3; 12 bases are a match to TRBD2. Here the CDR3 reads CASNLAGGPIDTQYF. The CDR3 region has the DNA TGTGCCAGCAACCTAGCGGGGGGGCCTATAGATACGCAGTATTTT. Based on the CDR3 plus reference TRBV5-6 and TRBJ2-3, the full variable domain is DAGVTQSPTHLIKTRGQQVTLRCSPKSGHDTVSWYQQALGQGPQFIFQYYEEEERQRGNFPDRFSGHQFPNYSSELNVNALLLGDSALYLCASNLAGGPIDTQYFGPGTRLTVL.